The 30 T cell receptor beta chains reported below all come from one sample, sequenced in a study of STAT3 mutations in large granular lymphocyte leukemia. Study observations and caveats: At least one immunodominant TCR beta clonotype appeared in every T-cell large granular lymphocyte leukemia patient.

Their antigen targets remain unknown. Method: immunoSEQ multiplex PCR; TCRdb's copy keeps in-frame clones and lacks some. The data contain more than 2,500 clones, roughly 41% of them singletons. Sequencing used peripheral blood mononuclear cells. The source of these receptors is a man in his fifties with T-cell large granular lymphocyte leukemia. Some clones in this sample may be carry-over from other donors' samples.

CDR3 residues: CASSKTGTYGYTF. CDR3 DNA: TGTGCCAGCAGCAAGACAGGGACCTATGGCTACACCTTC. The chain carries TRBV7-9 and TRBJ1-2; 7 bases are a match to TRBD1. Germline CDR1 is SEHNR and CDR2 is FQNEAQ (reference sequence). J gave up 4 bases and V 5 bases, and 4 bases lay outside the gene matches. The CDR3 is 13 amino acids.

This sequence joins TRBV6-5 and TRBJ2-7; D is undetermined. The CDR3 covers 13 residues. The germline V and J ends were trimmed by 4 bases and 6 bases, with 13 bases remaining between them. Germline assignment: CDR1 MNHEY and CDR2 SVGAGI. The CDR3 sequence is CASSSQELSEQYF. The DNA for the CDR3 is TGTGCCAGCAGTTCCCAGGAGCTCAGCGAGCAGTACTTC.

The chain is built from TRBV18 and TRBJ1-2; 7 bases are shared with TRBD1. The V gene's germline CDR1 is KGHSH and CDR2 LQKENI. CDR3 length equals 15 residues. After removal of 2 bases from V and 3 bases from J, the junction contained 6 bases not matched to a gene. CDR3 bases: TGTGCCAGCTCACCAGGACAGGCTTTGTACTATGGCTACACCTTC. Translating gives CASSPGQALYYGYTF.

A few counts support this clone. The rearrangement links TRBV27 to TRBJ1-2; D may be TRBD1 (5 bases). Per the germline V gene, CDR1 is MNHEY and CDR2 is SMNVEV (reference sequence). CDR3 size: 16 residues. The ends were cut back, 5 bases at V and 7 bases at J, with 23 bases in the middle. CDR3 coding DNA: TGTGCCAGCAGTCCGGGGTCCTCTCCTCTGGGGGGTGGCTACACCTTC. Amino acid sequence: CASSPGSSPLGGGYTF.

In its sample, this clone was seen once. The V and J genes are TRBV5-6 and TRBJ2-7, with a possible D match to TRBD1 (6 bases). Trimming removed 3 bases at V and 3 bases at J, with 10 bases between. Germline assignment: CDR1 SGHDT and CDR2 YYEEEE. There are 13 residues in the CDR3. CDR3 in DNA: TGTGCCAGCAGCTCCGGGACACTCTACGAGCAGTACTTC. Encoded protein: CASSSGTLYEQYF.

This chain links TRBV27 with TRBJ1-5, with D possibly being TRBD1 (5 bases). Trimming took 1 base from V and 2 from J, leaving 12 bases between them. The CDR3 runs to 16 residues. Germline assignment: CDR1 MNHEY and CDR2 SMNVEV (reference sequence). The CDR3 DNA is TGTGCCAGCAGTTTATATCGGGGGACTGGCAATCAGCCCCAGCATTTT. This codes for CASSLYRGTGNQPQHF.

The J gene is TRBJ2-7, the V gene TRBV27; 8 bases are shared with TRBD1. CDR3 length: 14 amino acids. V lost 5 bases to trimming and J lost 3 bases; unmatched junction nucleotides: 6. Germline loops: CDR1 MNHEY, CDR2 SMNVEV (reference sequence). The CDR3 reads CASSSTGGIYEQYF. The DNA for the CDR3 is TGTGCCAGCAGTAGTACAGGGGGTATCTACGAGCAGTACTTC.

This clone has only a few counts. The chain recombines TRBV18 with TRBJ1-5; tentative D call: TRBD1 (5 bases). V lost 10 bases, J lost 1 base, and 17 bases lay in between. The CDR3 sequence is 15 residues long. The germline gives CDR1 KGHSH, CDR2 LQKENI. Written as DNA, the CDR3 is TGTGCCACCACTCAGGGCGCCGGGAGCAATCAGCCCCAGCATTTT. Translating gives CATTQGAGSNQPQHF.

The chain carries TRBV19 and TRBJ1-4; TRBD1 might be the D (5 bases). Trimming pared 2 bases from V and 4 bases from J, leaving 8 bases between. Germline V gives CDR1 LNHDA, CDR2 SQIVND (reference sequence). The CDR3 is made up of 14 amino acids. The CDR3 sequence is CASSIRQGNEKLFF. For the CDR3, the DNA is TGTGCCAGTAGTATACGGCAGGGTAATGAAAAACTGTTTTTT.

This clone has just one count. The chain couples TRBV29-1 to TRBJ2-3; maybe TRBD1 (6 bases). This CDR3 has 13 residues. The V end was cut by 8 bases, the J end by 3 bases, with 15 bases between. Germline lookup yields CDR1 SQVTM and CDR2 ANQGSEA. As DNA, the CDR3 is TGCAGCTCCCGGGACATCTTGACAGATACGCAGTATTTT. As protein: CSSRDILTDTQYF.

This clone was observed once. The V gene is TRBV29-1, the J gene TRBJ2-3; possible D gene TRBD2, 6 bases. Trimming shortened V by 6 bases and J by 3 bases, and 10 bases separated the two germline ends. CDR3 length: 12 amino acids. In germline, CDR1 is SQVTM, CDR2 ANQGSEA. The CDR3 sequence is CSVREPTDTQYF. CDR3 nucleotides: TGCAGCGTACGGGAGCCGACAGATACGCAGTATTTT.

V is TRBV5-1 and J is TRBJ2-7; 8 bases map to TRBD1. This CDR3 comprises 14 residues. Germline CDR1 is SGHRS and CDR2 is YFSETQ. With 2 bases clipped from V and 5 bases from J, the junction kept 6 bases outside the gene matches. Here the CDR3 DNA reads TGCGCCAGCAGCTTTAGGGGGGACAGGAACGAGCAGTACTTC. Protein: CASSFRGDRNEQYF.

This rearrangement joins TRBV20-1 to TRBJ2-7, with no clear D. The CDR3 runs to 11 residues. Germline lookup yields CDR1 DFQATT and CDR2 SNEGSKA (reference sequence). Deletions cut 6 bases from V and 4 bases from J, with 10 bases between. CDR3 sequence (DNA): TGCAGTGCCCTTCTTGGGTACGAGCAGTACTTC. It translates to CSALLGYEQYF.

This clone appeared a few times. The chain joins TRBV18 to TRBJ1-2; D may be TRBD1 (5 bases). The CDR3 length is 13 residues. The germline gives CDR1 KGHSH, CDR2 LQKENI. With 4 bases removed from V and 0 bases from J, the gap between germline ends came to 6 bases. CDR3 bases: TGTGCCAGCTCACGACAGTCTAACTATGGCTACACCTTC. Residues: CASSRQSNYGYTF.

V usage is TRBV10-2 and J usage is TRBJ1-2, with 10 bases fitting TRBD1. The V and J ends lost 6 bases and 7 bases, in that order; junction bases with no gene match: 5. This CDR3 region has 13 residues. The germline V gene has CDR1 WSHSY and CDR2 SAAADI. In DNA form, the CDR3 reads TGCGCCAGCAGGGACAGGGGGATAGGTGGCTACACCTTC. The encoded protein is CASRDRGIGGYTF.

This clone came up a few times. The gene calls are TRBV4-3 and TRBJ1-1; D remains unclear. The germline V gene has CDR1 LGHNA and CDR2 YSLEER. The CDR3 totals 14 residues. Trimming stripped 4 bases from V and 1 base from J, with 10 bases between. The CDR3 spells CASSPEAGNTEAFF. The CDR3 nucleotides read TGCGCCAGCAGCCCCGAGGCGGGGAACACTGAAGCTTTCTTT.

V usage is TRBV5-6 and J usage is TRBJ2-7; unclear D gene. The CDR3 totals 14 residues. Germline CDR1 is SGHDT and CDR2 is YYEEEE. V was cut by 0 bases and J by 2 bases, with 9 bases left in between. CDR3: CASSLARSPYEQYF. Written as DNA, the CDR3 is TGTGCCAGCAGCTTGGCGAGGTCCCCCTACGAGCAGTACTTC. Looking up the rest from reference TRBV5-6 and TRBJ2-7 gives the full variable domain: DAGVTQSPTHLIKTRGQQVTLRCSPKSGHDTVSWYQQALGQGPQFIFQYYEEEERQRGNFPDRFSGHQFPNYSSELNVNALLLGDSALYLCASSLARSPYEQYFGPGTRLTVT.

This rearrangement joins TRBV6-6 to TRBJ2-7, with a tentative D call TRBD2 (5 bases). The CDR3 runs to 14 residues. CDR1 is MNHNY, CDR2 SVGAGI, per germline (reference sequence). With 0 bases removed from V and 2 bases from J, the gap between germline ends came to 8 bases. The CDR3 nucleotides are TGTGCCAGCAGTTACTCGAACGGGGCCTACGAGCAGTACTTC. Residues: CASSYSNGAYEQYF.

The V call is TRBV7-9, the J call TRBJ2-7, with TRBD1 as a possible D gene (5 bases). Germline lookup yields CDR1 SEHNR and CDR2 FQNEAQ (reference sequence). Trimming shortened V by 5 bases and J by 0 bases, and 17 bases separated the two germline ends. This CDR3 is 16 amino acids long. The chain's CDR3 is CASSPDSWGHSYEQYF. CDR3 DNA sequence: TGTGCCAGCAGCCCCGATAGTTGGGGCCACTCCTACGAGCAGTACTTC.

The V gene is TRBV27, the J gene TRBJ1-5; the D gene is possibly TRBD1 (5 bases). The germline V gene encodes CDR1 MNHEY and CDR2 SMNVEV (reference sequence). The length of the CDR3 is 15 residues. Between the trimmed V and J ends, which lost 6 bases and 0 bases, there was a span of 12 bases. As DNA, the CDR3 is TGTGCCAGCAGCGTTATCCAGGGTAGCAATCAGCCCCAGCATTTT. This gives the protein CASSVIQGSNQPQHF.

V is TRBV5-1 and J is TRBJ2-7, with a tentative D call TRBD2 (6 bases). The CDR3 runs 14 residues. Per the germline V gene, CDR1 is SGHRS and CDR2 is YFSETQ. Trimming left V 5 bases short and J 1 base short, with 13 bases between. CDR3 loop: CASRVGGNSYEQYF. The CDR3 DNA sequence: TGCGCCAGCAGAGTCGGGGGAAATTCCTACGAGCAGTACTTC.

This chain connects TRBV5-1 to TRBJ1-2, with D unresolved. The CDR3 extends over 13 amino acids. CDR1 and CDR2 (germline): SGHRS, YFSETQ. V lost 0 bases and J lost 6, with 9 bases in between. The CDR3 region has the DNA TGCGCCAGCAGCTTGGCCCCCCCAGATGGCTACACCTTC. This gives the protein CASSLAPPDGYTF.

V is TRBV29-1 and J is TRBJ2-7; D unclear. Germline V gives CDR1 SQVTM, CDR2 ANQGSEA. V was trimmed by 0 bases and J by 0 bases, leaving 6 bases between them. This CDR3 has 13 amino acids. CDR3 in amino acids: CSVEDRYSYEQYF. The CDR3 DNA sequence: TGCAGCGTTGAAGACAGGTACTCCTACGAGCAGTACTTC.

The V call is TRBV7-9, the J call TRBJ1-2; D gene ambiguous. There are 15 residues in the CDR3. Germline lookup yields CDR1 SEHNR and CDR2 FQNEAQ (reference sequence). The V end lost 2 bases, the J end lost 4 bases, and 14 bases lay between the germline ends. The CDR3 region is CASSLNPTDPYGYTF. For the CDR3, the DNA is TGTGCCAGCAGCTTAAACCCCACGGACCCCTATGGCTACACCTTC.

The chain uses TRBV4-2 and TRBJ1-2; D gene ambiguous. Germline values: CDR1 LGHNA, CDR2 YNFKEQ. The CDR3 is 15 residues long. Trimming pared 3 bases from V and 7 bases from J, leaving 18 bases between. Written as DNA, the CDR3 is TGTGCCAGCAGCCATCTAACGACCGGGTATTGTGGCTACACCTTC. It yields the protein CASSHLTTGYCGYTF.

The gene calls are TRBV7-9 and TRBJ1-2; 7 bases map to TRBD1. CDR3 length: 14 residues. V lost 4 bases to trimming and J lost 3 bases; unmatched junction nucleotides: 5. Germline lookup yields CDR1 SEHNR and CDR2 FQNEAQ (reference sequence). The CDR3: CASSSFQGDYGYTF. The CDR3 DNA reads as TGTGCCAGCAGCTCATTCCAGGGGGACTATGGCTACACCTTC.

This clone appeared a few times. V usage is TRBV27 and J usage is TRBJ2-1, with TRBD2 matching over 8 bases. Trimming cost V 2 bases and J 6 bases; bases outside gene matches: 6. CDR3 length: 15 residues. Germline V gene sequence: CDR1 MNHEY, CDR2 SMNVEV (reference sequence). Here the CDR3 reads CASSLASGGFNEQFF. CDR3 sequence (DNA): TGTGCCAGCAGTTTAGCCAGCGGGGGTTTCAATGAGCAGTTCTTC.

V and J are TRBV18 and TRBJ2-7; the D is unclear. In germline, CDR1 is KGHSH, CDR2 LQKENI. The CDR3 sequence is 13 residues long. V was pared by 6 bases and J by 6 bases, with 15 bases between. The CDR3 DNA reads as TGTGCCAGCTCTGACAAGGGTTCTTTCGAGCAGTACTTC. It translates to CASSDKGSFEQYF.

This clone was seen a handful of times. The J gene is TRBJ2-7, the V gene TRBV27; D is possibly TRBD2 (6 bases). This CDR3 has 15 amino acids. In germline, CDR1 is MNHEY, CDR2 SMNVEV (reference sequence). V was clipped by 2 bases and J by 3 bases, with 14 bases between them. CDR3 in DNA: TGTGCCAGCAGTTTAGGGTCTGGGGGGTACTACGAGCAGTACTTC. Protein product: CASSLGSGGYYEQYF.

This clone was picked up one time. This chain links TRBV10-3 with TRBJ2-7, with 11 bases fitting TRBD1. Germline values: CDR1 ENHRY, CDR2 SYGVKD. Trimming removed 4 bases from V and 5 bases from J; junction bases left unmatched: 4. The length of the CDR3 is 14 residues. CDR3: CAISVPGQGDEQYF. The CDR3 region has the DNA TGTGCCATCAGTGTACCGGGACAGGGGGACGAGCAGTACTTC.